This T cell receptor beta chain was sequenced in a study of blood T cell repertoires in COVID-19. Study at large: Some COVID-19 samples were acute and others convalescent; all came from the United States, Italy and Spain.

Clones were sequenced by immunoSEQ multiplex PCR, and TCRdb holds only the in-frame ones, with some missing. The sample records 300,000 to 450,000 clones, 85% being singletons. CDR3 length: 16 amino acids. CDR1 and CDR2 from the germline V gene are SGHVS and FQNEAQ. V gave up 6 bases and J gave up 10 bases; unmatched junction bases: 15. The source material was peripheral blood. The receptor was derived from a woman younger than 35 with acute or convalescent COVID-19. The rearrangement links TRBV7-8 to TRBJ1-6; TRBD1 aligns across 7 bases. The CDR3 region is CASSSTTGAFQSPLHF. Here the CDR3 DNA reads TGTGCCAGCAGTTCCACAACAGGGGCCTTTCAATCACCCCTCCACTTT. Filled out from reference TRBV7-8 and TRBJ1-6, the complete variable domain reads GAGVSQSPRYKVAKRGQDVALRCDPISGHVSLFWYQQALGQGPEFLTYFQNEAQLDKSGLPSDRFFAERPEGSVSTLKIQRTQQEDSAVYLCASSSTTGAFQSPLHFGNGTRLTVT.